This T cell receptor (beta chain) was retrieved from a study of blood T cell repertoires in COVID-19. Across the whole study: In each case, the material was cDNA or gDNA derived from T cells, B-cell-depleted T cells, or PBMCs.

Profiled with immunoSEQ multiplex PCR; TCRdb holds only in-frame clones, not every one. The sample holds around 150,000 clones; roughly 86% are singletons and the top ten take over 0.85%. CDR3 length: 12 residues. From germline, CDR1 is SEHNR and CDR2 FQNEAQ (reference sequence). With 5 bases removed from V and 8 bases from J, the gap between germline ends came to 9 bases. The chain uses TRBV7-9 and TRBJ1-4; perhaps TRBD1 as D (5 bases). This TCR derives from a man aged 18 to 29 with acute or convalescent COVID-19. Sequencing was carried out using peripheral blood. The CDR3 sequence is CASSLDSEKLFF. The CDR3 coding sequence is TGTGCCAGCAGCCTCGACAGCGAAAAACTGTTTTTT.